This T cell receptor beta chain was identified during a study of cytomegalovirus exposure and HLA in healthy donors (dated by TCRdb to 2015 to 2018). Context from the whole study: A later analysis indicated that the 110 or so validation repertoires were generated on the platform also employed for the 600 to 750 repertoires of the first cohort. In addition to the first cohort of 666 subjects, a separate validation cohort of under 150 different subjects was used. To predict cytomegalovirus infection status, the study brought together high-throughput TCR immunosequencing, statistical association of individual TCRs with disease status, and machine learning. The study was designed to test whether signatures of past pathogen exposure could be identified by cataloging public T cell receptors. General findings and caveats noted by the study authors: A later analysis had no HLA typing for the validation cohort, so co-occurrence there was scored across all 130 or so repertoires. According to the authors, the approach could potentially be generalized to other disease states and immunological phenotypes. In a later analysis, TCRs clustered in the first cohort were found to also tend to co-occur in the approximately 120 validation repertoires, with around 94% of cluster scores above 0. The study listed over 150 TCR beta chains as associated with cytomegalovirus. The classifier was reported to diagnose cytomegalovirus status with high specificity and sensitivity in both the original cohort and the validation cohort. In vitro tests confirmed that a few of the cytomegalovirus-associated TCR beta chains recognize cytomegalovirus antigens. Most TCR sequences were observed very rarely across donors, whereas some public TCRs were present in many individuals.

At the junction V is shortened by 7 bases and J by 10 bases; bases outside the gene matches: 18. From the germline V gene (reference sequence), CDR1 is MNHEY and CDR2 is SMNVEV. The cysteine opens and the phenylalanine closes a CDR3 of 15 amino acids. Just the 45-base CDR3 DNA is kept, in frame starting at base 1. As regards this clone: Its cognate antigen has yet to be identified. Per-base quality was not reported, and no clone a single base away is much larger than it.

Donors formed part of the validation cohort, which comprised about 130 subjects and was distinct from the first cohort of roughly 600 subjects. The library was obtained by the immunoSEQ multiplex PCR assay. In the authors' own workflow: A statistical classification framework was built for diagnosing cytomegalovirus status from the catalog of TCR beta chain sequences. Sourced from immuneACCESS, this table was stored by TCRdb with only in-frame sequences that have V and J called. A share of the clones is absent; for the studies checked, an unresolved V gene accounts for under half, and the remainder has no known explanation. D and trimming were read from the DNA, whereas the V and J calls and clone size are those reported in that table. Across this sample there are about 130,000 clones, with around nine tenths seen only once. The top ten clonotypes cover 1.4% of the sample.

Sequencing input: PBMCs. The V and J segments used are TRBV27 and TRBJ1-1, with 7 middle bases fitting TRBD1. The clonotype comes from a man under 40 in good health and CMV-seronegative. The DNA reads TGTGCCAGCATCGACGCAGGGGGTGCCCAAAACACAGCTTTCTTT. It specifies CASIDAGGAQNTAFF.